These 9 T cell receptor beta chains originate from one sample sequenced in a study of yellow fever vaccine responses in identical twins. TCRdb recomputed calls from the RT-PCR reads with MiXCR, one row per CDR3 protein. The sample holds roughly 18,000 distinct CDR3 sequences, about 61% seen once. The source material was T cells from blood (PBMCs), unsorted or a sorted subset (not recorded which), sampled before or after yellow fever vaccination (not recorded which). These receptors were obtained from a woman under 30 who received the yellow fever vaccine.

V and J are TRBV5-4 and TRBJ2-5, with D possibly being TRBD1 or TRBD2 (5 bases each). The CDR3 is 17 residues long. Germline CDR1 is SGHNT and CDR2 is YYREEE (reference sequence). Trimming removed 0 bases from V and 3 bases from J, with 18 bases in between. This chain's CDR3 is CASSLGKGTDEKETQYF. The DNA for the CDR3 is TGTGCCAGCAGCTTGGGAAAAGGGACGGACGAAAAAGAGACCCAGTACTTC.

The rearrangement joins TRBV12-3 or TRBV12-4 to TRBJ2-7, with TRBD2 as a possible D gene (6 bases). The CDR3 extends over 12 amino acids. V was trimmed by 6 bases and J by 4 bases, leaving 10 bases between them. The CDR3 nucleotides are TGTGCCAGCAGGCGACGGGAGTACGAGCAGTACTTC. It translates to CASRRREYEQYF.

This sequence joins TRBV11-3 and TRBJ1-5, with D possibly matching TRBD1 (6 bases). The CDR3 sequence is 15 residues long. Trimming cost V 4 bases and J 0 bases, with 10 bases left between them. Looked up from germline, CDR1 is SGHNT and CDR2 is YENEEA. The CDR3 nucleotides read TGTGCCAGCAGCTACAGGGTGTATAGCAATCAGCCCCAGCATTTT. This translates into CASSYRVYSNQPQHF.

The CDR3 sequence is CASSSWTGRLVKETQYF. CDR3 nucleotides: TGTGCCAGCAGCTCCTGGACAGGGAGGTTGGTTAAAGAGACCCAGTACTTC. This chain uses TRBV11-1 with TRBJ2-5; 8 bases are a match to TRBD1. The CDR3 contains 17 residues. V shed 4 bases, J shed 3 bases, and the junction held 13 bases outside the gene matches. Germline V lookup: CDR1 SGHAT, CDR2 FQDESV (reference sequence).

This sequence joins TRBV11-2 and TRBJ1-2; TRBD1 might be the D (5 bases). Germline V gene sequence: CDR1 SGHAT, CDR2 FQNNGV. The CDR3 is 15 residues long. Trimming removed 3 bases from V and 2 bases from J, with 13 bases in between. In nucleotides, the CDR3 is TGTGCCAGCAGCTTTTTACAGGAGCCCAACTATGGCTACACCTTC. Translated, it gives CASSFLQEPNYGYTF. Filled out from reference TRBV11-2 and TRBJ1-2, the complete variable domain reads EAGVAQSPRYKIIEKRQSVAFWCNPISGHATLYWYQQILGQGPKLLIQFQNNGVVDDSQLPKDRFSAERLKGVDSTLKIQPAKLEDSAVYLCASSFLQEPNYGYTFGSGTRLTVV.

The table lists this clonotype with a few counts. The chain carries TRBV7-3 and TRBJ2-1; the match to TRBD2 covers 14 bases. The V gene's germline CDR1 is SGHTA and CDR2 FQGTGA. Germline trimming cut 1 base from V and 7 bases from J; bases unmatched to any gene: 6. This CDR3 spans 17 amino acids. CDR3 DNA sequence: TGTGCCAGCAGCTTAAGGGGGACTAGCGGGAGTGGTAATGAGCAGTTCTTC. Its protein product is CASSLRGTSGSGNEQFF.

This clonotype came up a few times. V and J are TRBV2 and TRBJ2-3, with D unclear. Trimming pared 4 bases from V and 2 bases from J, leaving 13 bases between. The CDR3 has 15 amino acids. Germline values: CDR1 SNHLY, CDR2 FYNNEI. This CDR3 reads CASSADSGFTDTQYF. The DNA for the CDR3 is TGTGCCAGCAGTGCAGACTCGGGTTTCACAGATACGCAGTATTTT. Based on the CDR3 plus reference TRBV2 and TRBJ2-3, the full variable domain is EPEVTQTPSHQVTQMGQEVILRCVPISNHLYFYWYRQILGQKVEFLVSFYNNEISEKSEIFDDQFSVERPDGSNFTLKIRSTKLEDSAMYFCASSADSGFTDTQYFGPGTRLTVL.

This chain joins TRBV20-1 and TRBJ1-5; the D is unclear. The V and J ends lost 6 bases and 3 bases respectively, with 12 bases between them. This CDR3 has 13 residues. Germline CDR1 DFQATT, CDR2 SNEGSKA (reference sequence). The CDR3 sequence: CSASLGPNQPQHF. The CDR3 DNA follows: TGCAGTGCCTCCCTCGGGCCCAATCAGCCCCAGCATTTT.

V and J are TRBV6-5 and TRBJ1-5, with 8 bases aligning to TRBD1. Germline V gene data show CDR1 as MNHEY and CDR2 as SVGAGI. The CDR3 runs to 16 residues. V gave up 0 bases and J gave up 3 bases; unmatched junction bases: 4. The CDR3 here is CASSYSGTGHNQPQHF. The CDR3 DNA is TGTGCCAGCAGTTACTCAGGGACAGGTCACAATCAGCCCCAGCATTTT.